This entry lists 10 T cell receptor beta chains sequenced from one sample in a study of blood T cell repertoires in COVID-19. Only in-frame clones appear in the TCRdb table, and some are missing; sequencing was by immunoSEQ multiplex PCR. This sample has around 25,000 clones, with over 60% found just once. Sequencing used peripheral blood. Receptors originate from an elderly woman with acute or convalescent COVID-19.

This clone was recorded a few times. As DNA, the CDR3 is TGTGCCAGCAGCTCTCGGACAGGGAATCAGCCCCAGCATTTT. It is translated as CASSSRTGNQPQHF. V gene TRBV7-2 combines with J gene TRBJ1-5; 8 bases map to TRBD1. The CDR3 is 14 amino acids. After removal of 4 bases from V and 4 bases from J, the junction contained 3 bases not matched to a gene. In germline, CDR1 is SGHTA, CDR2 FQGNSA.

CDR3 sequence (DNA): TGCGCCAGCAGCCCCCTAGGGGTCAAGAACACTGAAGCTTTCTTT. This translates into CASSPLGVKNTEAFF. The J gene is TRBJ1-1, the V gene TRBV4-3, with D perhaps matching TRBD1 (5 bases). The CDR3 consists of 15 residues. The V gene lost 4 bases and the J gene lost 1 base, with 13 bases spanning the gap. Germline CDR1 and CDR2: LGHNA and YSLEER.

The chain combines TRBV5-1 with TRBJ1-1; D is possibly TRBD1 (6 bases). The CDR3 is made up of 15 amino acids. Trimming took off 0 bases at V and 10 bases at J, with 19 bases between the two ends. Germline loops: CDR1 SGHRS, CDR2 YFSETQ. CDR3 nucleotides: TGCGCCAGCAGCTTGGACAGGGTAGGTTTAAGCGGAGCTTTCTTT. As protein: CASSLDRVGLSGAFF.

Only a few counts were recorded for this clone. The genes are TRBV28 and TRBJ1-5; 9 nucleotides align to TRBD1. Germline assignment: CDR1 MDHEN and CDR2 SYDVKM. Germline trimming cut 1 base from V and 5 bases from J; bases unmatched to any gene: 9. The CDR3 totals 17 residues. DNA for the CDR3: TGTGCCAGCAGTTTATCGGGGGGGACAGGGATGTATCAGCCCCAGCATTTT. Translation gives CASSLSGGTGMYQPQHF.

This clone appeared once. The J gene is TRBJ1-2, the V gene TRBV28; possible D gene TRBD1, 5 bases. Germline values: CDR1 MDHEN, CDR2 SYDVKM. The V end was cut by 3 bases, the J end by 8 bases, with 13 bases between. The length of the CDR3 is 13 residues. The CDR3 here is CASSLGRRDGYTF. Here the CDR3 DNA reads TGTGCCAGCAGTTTGGGACGGAGGGACGGCTACACCTTC.

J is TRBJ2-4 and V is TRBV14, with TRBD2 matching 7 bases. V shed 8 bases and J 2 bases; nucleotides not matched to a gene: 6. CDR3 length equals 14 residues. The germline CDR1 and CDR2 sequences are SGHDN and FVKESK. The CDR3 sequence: CASGPGGSKNIQYF. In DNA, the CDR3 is TGTGCCAGCGGACCGGGGGGTTCCAAAAACATTCAGTACTTC.

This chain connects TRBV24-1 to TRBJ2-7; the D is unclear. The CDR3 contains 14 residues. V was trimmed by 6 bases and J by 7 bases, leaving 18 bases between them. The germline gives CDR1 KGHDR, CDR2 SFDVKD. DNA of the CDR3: TGTGCCACCAGTTTTTCACTCCTACGAGAGGAGCAGTACTTC. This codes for CATSFSLLREEQYF.

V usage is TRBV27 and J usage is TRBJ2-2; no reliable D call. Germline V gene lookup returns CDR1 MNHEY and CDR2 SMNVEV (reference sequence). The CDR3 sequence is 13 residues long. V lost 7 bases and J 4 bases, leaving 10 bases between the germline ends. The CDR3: CASMLTSTGELFF. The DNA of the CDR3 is TGTGCCAGCATGCTCACTTCCACCGGGGAGCTGTTTTTT.

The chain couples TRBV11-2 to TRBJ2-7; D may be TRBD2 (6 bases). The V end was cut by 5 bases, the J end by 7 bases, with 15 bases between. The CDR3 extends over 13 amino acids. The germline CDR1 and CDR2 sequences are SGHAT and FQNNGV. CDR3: CASSLGGAGEQYF. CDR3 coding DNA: TGTGCCAGCAGCCTCGGAGGGGCCGGGGAGCAGTACTTC. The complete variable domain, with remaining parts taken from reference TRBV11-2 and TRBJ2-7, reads EAGVAQSPRYKIIEKRQSVAFWCNPISGHATLYWYQQILGQGPKLLIQFQNNGVVDDSQLPKDRFSAERLKGVDSTLKIQPAKLEDSAVYLCASSLGGAGEQYFGPGTRLTVT.

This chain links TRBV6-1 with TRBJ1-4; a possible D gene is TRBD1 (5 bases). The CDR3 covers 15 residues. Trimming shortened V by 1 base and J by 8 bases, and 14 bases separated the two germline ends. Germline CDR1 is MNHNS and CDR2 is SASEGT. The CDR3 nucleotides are TGTGCCAGCAGTGAAGAGGGAGGGGCCGGGGAAAAACTGTTTTTT. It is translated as CASSEEGGAGEKLFF.